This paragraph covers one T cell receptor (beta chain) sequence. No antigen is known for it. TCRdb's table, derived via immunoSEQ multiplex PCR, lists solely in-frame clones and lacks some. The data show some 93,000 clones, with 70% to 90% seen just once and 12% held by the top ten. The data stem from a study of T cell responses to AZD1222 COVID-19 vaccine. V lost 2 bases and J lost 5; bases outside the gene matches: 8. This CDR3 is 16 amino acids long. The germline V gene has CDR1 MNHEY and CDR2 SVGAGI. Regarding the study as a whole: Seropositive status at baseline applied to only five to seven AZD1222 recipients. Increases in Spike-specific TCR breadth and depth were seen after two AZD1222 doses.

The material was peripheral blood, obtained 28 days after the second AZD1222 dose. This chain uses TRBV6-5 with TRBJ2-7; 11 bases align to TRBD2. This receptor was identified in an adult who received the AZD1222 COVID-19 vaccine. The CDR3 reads CASSYVGVAGGNEQYF. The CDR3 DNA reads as TGTGCCAGCAGTTACGTCGGGGTAGCGGGAGGGAACGAGCAGTACTTC.